Listed below are T cell receptor beta chains from one sample, sequenced in a study of blood T cells in healthy people across ages. TCRdb recomputed calls from the 5' RACE reads with MiXCR, one row per CDR3 protein. The repertoire consists of hundreds of thousands of distinct CDR3 sequences, with around 24% occurring once and the leading ten covering roughly 9.4%. These data were also filed under a second study, of T cells of mothers and their children.

Input material: blood. The receptors stem from a boy younger than 18 in good health. The CDR3 runs from the conserved cysteine through the conserved F or W. Each record gives: clone size, J gene, D gene, V gene, CDR3 length, CDR3 DNA, CDR3 protein. The D gene is left open where the match is weak. Clone size appears in some rows only: once, few, many, or a class for an expanded clone.

clone_size: .; j_call: TRBJ2-7; d_call: TRBD2; v_call: TRBV7-2; cdr3_length: 15; cdr3_nt: TGTGCCAGCAGCGACTGGACTAGCGCTCCCTACGAGCAGTACTTC; cdr3_aa: CASSDWTSAPYEQYF
clone_size: .; j_call: TRBJ1-2; d_call: .; v_call: TRBV7-8; cdr3_length: 15; cdr3_nt: TGTGCCAGCAGCCCCGAGGGTCGACAGCACTATGGCTACACCTTC; cdr3_aa: CASSPEGRQHYGYTF
clone_size: many; j_call: TRBJ2-1; d_call: .; v_call: TRBV7-3; cdr3_length: 16; cdr3_nt: TGTGCCAGCAGCTTACCTGGTCCCAGGGCGGTCAATGAGCAGTTCTTC; cdr3_aa: CASSLPGPRAVNEQFF
clone_size: few; j_call: TRBJ2-7; d_call: .; v_call: TRBV6-5; cdr3_length: 15; cdr3_nt: TGTGCCAGCAGTTACTCGAGCGGAGGGGGAGGCGAGCAGTACTTC; cdr3_aa: CASSYSSGGGGEQYF
clone_size: .; j_call: TRBJ2-7; d_call: .; v_call: TRBV3-1; cdr3_length: 16; cdr3_nt: TGTGCCAGCAGCCCGGGGGGCAGGCCCCTTTTGGCCGAGCAGTACTTC; cdr3_aa: CASSPGGRPLLAEQYF
clone_size: .; j_call: TRBJ2-7; d_call: TRBD2; v_call: TRBV19; cdr3_length: 14; cdr3_nt: TGTGCCAGGGGAACTAGCGGGGGGTTCGACGAGCAGTACTTC; cdr3_aa: CARGTSGGFDEQYF
clone_size: .; j_call: TRBJ2-7; d_call: .; v_call: TRBV4-3; cdr3_length: 14; cdr3_nt: TGCGCCAGCAGCCAAGGGACATCTACCTACGAGCAGTACTTC; cdr3_aa: CASSQGTSTYEQYF
clone_size: few; j_call: TRBJ2-5; d_call: .; v_call: TRBV24-1; cdr3_length: 17; cdr3_nt: TGTGCCACCAGTGACACACCGGGACTTCTGGGGCAAGAGACCCAGTACTTC; cdr3_aa: CATSDTPGLLGQETQYF
clone_size: .; j_call: TRBJ2-7; d_call: TRBD1; v_call: TRBV25-1; cdr3_length: 14; cdr3_nt: TGTGCCAGCAGGGGACAGGGTCCTTCCTACGAGCAGTACTTC; cdr3_aa: CASRGQGPSYEQYF
clone_size: .; j_call: TRBJ2-7; d_call: .; v_call: TRBV6-6; cdr3_length: 14; cdr3_nt: TGTGCCAGCAGTTCGAATAGCGGTATCTACGAGCAGTACTTC; cdr3_aa: CASSSNSGIYEQYF
clone_size: few; j_call: TRBJ2-4; d_call: .; v_call: TRBV29-1; cdr3_length: 11; cdr3_nt: TGCAGCGTTGATTCCGGCAACATTCAGTACTTC; cdr3_aa: CSVDSGNIQYF
clone_size: .; j_call: TRBJ2-1; d_call: .; v_call: TRBV28; cdr3_length: 14; cdr3_nt: TGTGCCAGCAGTTTTTCGAGCTCATTTAAGGAGCAGTTCTTC; cdr3_aa: CASSFSSSFKEQFF
clone_size: many; j_call: TRBJ2-5; d_call: TRBD2; v_call: TRBV20-1; cdr3_length: 14; cdr3_nt: TGCAGTGCTAGAGGGGGGACTAGCGAAGAGACCCAGTACTTC; cdr3_aa: CSARGGTSEETQYF
clone_size: few; j_call: TRBJ2-1; d_call: .; v_call: TRBV29-1; cdr3_length: 15; cdr3_nt: TGCAGCGTTGAAGGCGCAGAAACCCGTCACAATGAGCAGTTCTTC; cdr3_aa: CSVEGAETRHNEQFF
clone_size: few; j_call: TRBJ1-1; d_call: .; v_call: TRBV28; cdr3_length: 12; cdr3_nt: TGTGCCAGCAGTTCCCCCGGGAGTGAAGCTTTCTTT; cdr3_aa: CASSSPGSEAFF
clone_size: few; j_call: TRBJ2-7; d_call: .; v_call: TRBV7-2; cdr3_length: 14; cdr3_nt: TGTGCCAGCAGCTTGGGCGGGATGAGCTACGAGCAGTACTTC; cdr3_aa: CASSLGGMSYEQYF
clone_size: .; j_call: TRBJ2-5; d_call: TRBD1; v_call: TRBV3-1; cdr3_length: 14; cdr3_nt: TGTGCCAGCAGCCCCCGGGACAGGGAAGAGACCCAGTACTTC; cdr3_aa: CASSPRDREETQYF
clone_size: few; j_call: TRBJ2-7; d_call: .; v_call: TRBV29-1; cdr3_length: 12; cdr3_nt: TGCAGCGTTGAAGACACAGGTTACGAGCAGTACTTC; cdr3_aa: CSVEDTGYEQYF
clone_size: .; j_call: TRBJ1-2; d_call: .; v_call: TRBV7-2; cdr3_length: 14; cdr3_nt: TGTGCCAGCAGCCCTGCGGGCCGAACCTATGGCTACACCTTC; cdr3_aa: CASSPAGRTYGYTF
clone_size: .; j_call: TRBJ2-3; d_call: .; v_call: TRBV10-2; cdr3_length: 15; cdr3_nt: TGCGCCAGCAGTGAGGGCTCTCGTACCACAGATACGCAGTATTTT; cdr3_aa: CASSEGSRTTDTQYF
clone_size: few; j_call: TRBJ1-3; d_call: .; v_call: TRBV11-2; cdr3_length: 16; cdr3_nt: TGTGCCAGCAGCTCCGCCCGGCAAGGGGTCGGAAACACCATATATTTT; cdr3_aa: CASSSARQGVGNTIYF
clone_size: few; j_call: TRBJ1-5; d_call: .; v_call: TRBV28; cdr3_length: 15; cdr3_nt: TGTGCCAGCAGTTTATGGGACACCCTGGGGCAGCCCCAGCATTTT; cdr3_aa: CASSLWDTLGQPQHF
clone_size: .; j_call: TRBJ2-1; d_call: TRBD1; v_call: TRBV7-3; cdr3_length: 15; cdr3_nt: TGTGCCAGCAGCCCCGGGACAGGTTGGCGAAATGAGCAGTTCTTC; cdr3_aa: CASSPGTGWRNEQFF
clone_size: .; j_call: TRBJ1-5; d_call: .; v_call: TRBV28; cdr3_length: 15; cdr3_nt: TGTGCCAGCAGTTTGGGTCGGTCTAGCAATCAGCCCCAGCATTTT; cdr3_aa: CASSLGRSSNQPQHF
clone_size: .; j_call: TRBJ2-4; d_call: TRBD1; v_call: TRBV7-9; cdr3_length: 16; cdr3_nt: TGTGCCAGCAGCGCTCGACAGGGCTTGGGGAAAAACATTCAGTACTTC; cdr3_aa: CASSARQGLGKNIQYF
clone_size: few; j_call: TRBJ1-5; d_call: TRBD1; v_call: TRBV28; cdr3_length: 17; cdr3_nt: TGTGCCAGCAGTAGGAAATCGGTCGGACAGGGCAATCAGCCCCAGCATTTT; cdr3_aa: CASSRKSVGQGNQPQHF
clone_size: few; j_call: TRBJ2-7; d_call: .; v_call: TRBV7-9; cdr3_length: 16; cdr3_nt: TGTGCCAGCATATTAGGGGAGAATAGCGTGGCGAACGAGCAGTACTTC; cdr3_aa: CASILGENSVANEQYF
clone_size: few; j_call: TRBJ2-7; d_call: .; v_call: TRBV4-2; cdr3_length: 13; cdr3_nt: TGTGCCAGCAGCCAAGCTCCGGCAGTCGAGCAGTACTTC; cdr3_aa: CASSQAPAVEQYF
clone_size: few; j_call: TRBJ2-5; d_call: .; v_call: TRBV6-2/TRBV6-3; cdr3_length: 13; cdr3_nt: TGTACCAGCAGTTACGTAAGGATAGAGACCCAGTACTTC; cdr3_aa: CTSSYVRIETQYF
clone_size: .; j_call: TRBJ2-3; d_call: TRBD2; v_call: TRBV28; cdr3_length: 16; cdr3_nt: TGTGCCAGCAGTTTTGTCCCTAGCGGCTCCGGGGATACGCAGTATTTT; cdr3_aa: CASSFVPSGSGDTQYF
clone_size: few; j_call: TRBJ2-1; d_call: .; v_call: TRBV19; cdr3_length: 16; cdr3_nt: TGTGCCAGTAGTCCCTTGGATGGTTCTCTCTACAATGAGCAGTTCTTC; cdr3_aa: CASSPLDGSLYNEQFF
clone_size: many; j_call: TRBJ2-1; d_call: .; v_call: TRBV10-3; cdr3_length: 15; cdr3_nt: TGTGCCATCAGTGAGTCCCCGAGCTCCTACAATGAGCAGTTCTTC; cdr3_aa: CAISESPSSYNEQFF
clone_size: few; j_call: TRBJ2-7; d_call: .; v_call: TRBV27; cdr3_length: 15; cdr3_nt: TGTGCCAGCAGTTTACACAGGGTTCTCTCCTACGAGCAGTACTTC; cdr3_aa: CASSLHRVLSYEQYF
clone_size: .; j_call: TRBJ2-1; d_call: .; v_call: TRBV20-1; cdr3_length: 11; cdr3_nt: TGCAGTGCTGGTTCTGGAAATGAGCAGTTCTTC; cdr3_aa: CSAGSGNEQFF
clone_size: .; j_call: TRBJ2-3; d_call: .; v_call: TRBV20-1; cdr3_length: 15; cdr3_nt: TGCAGTGCTAGAGGGAGAGGGTGGTATACAGATACGCAGTATTTT; cdr3_aa: CSARGRGWYTDTQYF
clone_size: few; j_call: TRBJ1-6; d_call: .; v_call: TRBV5-1; cdr3_length: 15; cdr3_nt: TGCGCCAGCAGCTCCCTCCCCTCCTATAATTCACCCCTCCACTTT; cdr3_aa: CASSSLPSYNSPLHF
clone_size: .; j_call: TRBJ2-5; d_call: TRBD2; v_call: TRBV7-9; cdr3_length: 12; cdr3_nt: TGTGCCAGCCTTCGGGGGGAAGAGACCCAGTACTTC; cdr3_aa: CASLRGEETQYF
clone_size: .; j_call: TRBJ2-7; d_call: .; v_call: TRBV7-8; cdr3_length: 13; cdr3_nt: TGTGCCAGCAGCTTAGCCGTCAACTACGAGCAGTACTTC; cdr3_aa: CASSLAVNYEQYF
clone_size: .; j_call: TRBJ1-4; d_call: TRBD1; v_call: TRBV30; cdr3_length: 16; cdr3_nt: TGTGCCTGGAGCGAAGGGACAGGGGGCTTCGATGAAAAACTGTTTTTT; cdr3_aa: CAWSEGTGGFDEKLFF
clone_size: few; j_call: TRBJ2-7; d_call: TRBD1; v_call: TRBV4-3; cdr3_length: 21; cdr3_nt: TGCGCCAGCAGCCAAGATAGACCCTTGGGGGACAGCCTACACGGAGGCTACGAGCAGTACTTC; cdr3_aa: CASSQDRPLGDSLHGGYEQYF
clone_size: .; j_call: TRBJ1-1; d_call: .; v_call: TRBV4-3; cdr3_length: 16; cdr3_nt: TGCGCCAGCAGCCAAGATTTCGGGGGATCGAACACTGAAGCTTTCTTT; cdr3_aa: CASSQDFGGSNTEAFF
clone_size: .; j_call: TRBJ1-5; d_call: .; v_call: TRBV28; cdr3_length: 14; cdr3_nt: TGTGCCAGCAGCCTCAGGGAACGCAATCAGCCCCAGCATTTT; cdr3_aa: CASSLRERNQPQHF
clone_size: few; j_call: TRBJ2-7; d_call: TRBD1; v_call: TRBV6-2/TRBV6-3; cdr3_length: 16; cdr3_nt: TGTGCCAGCAGCCGCTCGACAGGGGCAAGCTCCTACGAGCAGTACTTC; cdr3_aa: CASSRSTGASSYEQYF
clone_size: many; j_call: TRBJ2-3; d_call: .; v_call: TRBV7-7; cdr3_length: 15; cdr3_nt: TGTGCTAGCAGCTTATCAGGATCTTCCACAGATACGCAGTATTTT; cdr3_aa: CASSLSGSSTDTQYF
clone_size: .; j_call: TRBJ1-6; d_call: .; v_call: TRBV10-3; cdr3_length: 14; cdr3_nt: TGTGCCATCAGTGAGTCGGCCGGGGATTCACCCCTCCACTTT; cdr3_aa: CAISESAGDSPLHF
clone_size: .; j_call: TRBJ1-5; d_call: .; v_call: TRBV6-5; cdr3_length: 12; cdr3_nt: TGTGCCAGCAGCCGCTCAGGGCAGCCCCAGCATTTT; cdr3_aa: CASSRSGQPQHF
clone_size: .; j_call: TRBJ2-1; d_call: TRBD1; v_call: TRBV5-5; cdr3_length: 15; cdr3_nt: TGTGCCAGCAGCTTCACAGGACAGGAATACAATGAGCAGTTCTTC; cdr3_aa: CASSFTGQEYNEQFF
clone_size: few; j_call: TRBJ1-5; d_call: .; v_call: TRBV28; cdr3_length: 15; cdr3_nt: TGTGCCAGCGGCCCTAGAGAGTGGGGCAATCAGCCCCAGCATTTT; cdr3_aa: CASGPREWGNQPQHF
clone_size: .; j_call: TRBJ1-1; d_call: .; v_call: TRBV10-3; cdr3_length: 12; cdr3_nt: TGTGCCATCAAGCATTCGGACACTGAAGCTTTCTTT; cdr3_aa: CAIKHSDTEAFF
clone_size: few; j_call: TRBJ2-2; d_call: .; v_call: TRBV20-1; cdr3_length: 14; cdr3_nt: TGCAGTGCACCCGATGGGGGATTCACCGGGGAGCTGTTTTTT; cdr3_aa: CSAPDGGFTGELFF
clone_size: .; j_call: TRBJ2-1; d_call: .; v_call: TRBV13; cdr3_length: 16; cdr3_nt: TGTGCCAGCAGCACACCAGCGGAAAGCTCCTACAATGAGCAGTTCTTC; cdr3_aa: CASSTPAESSYNEQFF
clone_size: few; j_call: TRBJ1-4; d_call: TRBD1; v_call: TRBV13; cdr3_length: 14; cdr3_nt: TGTGCCAGCTCCGGGACAGGGGGCACTGAAAAACTGTTTTTT; cdr3_aa: CASSGTGGTEKLFF